Listed below are T cell receptor beta chains from one sample, sequenced in a study of cytomegalovirus exposure and HLA in healthy donors. Only in-frame clones appear in the TCRdb table, and some are missing; sequencing was by immunoSEQ multiplex PCR. Of 200,000 or so clones detected, around 84% appear once; the ten largest clones hold around 6.7%. What was sequenced was PBMCs. The receptors shown here come from a man aged 18-30 years in good health and CMV-seropositive. CDR3s include the opening cysteine and the closing phenylalanine or tryptophan. A D gene is named only where the DNA matches it firmly. Rows give clone size only sometimes, using once, few, many, or a class for an expanded clone.

clone_size	d_call	v_call	j_call	cdr3_nt	cdr3_aa
NA	TRBD1	TRBV29-1	TRBJ2-7	TGCAGCGTCAGGGACAGTAGCTACGAGCAGTACTTC	CSVRDSSYEQYF
NA	TRBD1	TRBV30	TRBJ1-1	TGTGCCTGGAGTACGACCACAGGGGGTGAAGCTTTCTTT	CAWSTTTGGEAFF
NA	NA	TRBV28	TRBJ1-1	TGTGCCAGCTGGGGGAGGGCCCAGAACACTGAAGCTTTCTTT	CASWGRAQNTEAFF
NA	TRBD2	TRBV4-3	TRBJ2-1	TGCGCCAGCAGCCAAGATGGGACTAGCGGGAGGCCCTCCTACAATGAGCAGTTCTTC	CASSQDGTSGRPSYNEQFF
NA	TRBD2	TRBV23-1	TRBJ2-1	TGCGCCAGCAGTCGCCGGGGAGGGTCATACAATGAGCAGTTCTTC	CASSRRGGSYNEQFF
NA	NA	TRBV7-9	TRBJ2-1	TGTGCCAGCAGCCTGAGTTGGGGGCACGAGTCCTACAATGAGCAGTTCTTC	CASSLSWGHESYNEQFF
NA	TRBD2	TRBV30	TRBJ2-5	TGTGCCTGGATGAGGACTAGCTCCCACGGGACCCAGTACTTC	CAWMRTSSHGTQYF
NA	NA	TRBV11-3	TRBJ2-2	TGTGCCAGCAGCCCCAGTGCGAACACCGGGGAGCTGTTTTTT	CASSPSANTGELFF
NA	TRBD1	TRBV28	TRBJ2-7	TGTGCCAGCAGTTTACCCGACAGGGTCGGACCCTACGAGCAGTACTTC	CASSLPDRVGPYEQYF
NA	NA	TRBV28	TRBJ1-5	TGTGCCAGCAGTGCCCCAATTGAGGGCAATCAGCCCCAGCATTTT	CASSAPIEGNQPQHF
NA	NA	TRBV27	TRBJ2-5	TGTGCCAGCAGTGCCTCTCCTAGTGGGACCCAGTACTTC	CASSASPSGTQYF
NA	NA	TRBV19	TRBJ1-5	TGTGCCAGTACGGGGCAGGGGTGGTCTCAGCCCCAGCATTTT	CASTGQGWSQPQHF
few	NA	TRBV2	TRBJ2-7	TGTGCCAGCAGTGAACGGGACTGGCCCTACGAGCAGTACTTC	CASSERDWPYEQYF
NA	TRBD2	TRBV5-1	TRBJ2-7	TGCGCCAGCAGCTTGGAGGGCCGCGGGAGGGCCAGCGAGCAGTACTTC	CASSLEGRGRASEQYF
NA	TRBD2	TRBV6-1	TRBJ2-7	TGTGCCAGCAGTGAGGCCCTATCGGGGAGGGCCGTGCAGTACTTC	CASSEALSGRAVQYF
few	TRBD1	TRBV7-2	TRBJ2-7	TGTGCCAGCAGCTTAGGCAGGGGGTTCGACGAGCAGTACTTC	CASSLGRGFDEQYF
NA	TRBD1	TRBV5-1	TRBJ2-5	TGCGCCAGCAGCTGGGCGGACAGGGGGCAAGAGACCCAGTACTTC	CASSWADRGQETQYF
NA	TRBD1	TRBV11-3	TRBJ2-1	TGTGCCAGCAGCTTACGACAGGGACACAGTGAGCAGTTCTTC	CASSLRQGHSEQFF
NA	TRBD1	TRBV7-8	TRBJ1-1	TGTGCCAGCAGCCCGGGACAGGGAGAATACCTCGAAGCTTTCTTT	CASSPGQGEYLEAFF
NA	NA	TRBV29-1	TRBJ2-2	TGCAGCGTTCTGGGGAGGAACACCGGGGAGCTGTTTTTT	CSVLGRNTGELFF
NA	NA	TRBV27	TRBJ2-1	TGTGCCAGCACTGGGCGTCTTAATGAGCAGTTCTTC	CASTGRLNEQFF
NA	TRBD2	TRBV27	TRBJ2-7	TGTGCCAGCAGCGCCCTAGCGGGAGGATTCCAACTGTACGAGCAGTACTTC	CASSALAGGFQLYEQYF
once	TRBD1	TRBV30	TRBJ1-5	TGTGCCTACACCGGACAGGGAAGACAGCCCCAGCATTTT	CAYTGQGRQPQHF
NA	TRBD2	TRBV28	TRBJ2-7	TGTGCCAGCAGTTTAGGCGGCGGGAGGACCTACGAGCAGTACTTC	CASSLGGGRTYEQYF
NA	TRBD2	TRBV5-6	TRBJ2-3	TGTGCCAGCAGCTTCCCCACTAGCGCTGACACAGATACGCAGTATTTT	CASSFPTSADTDTQYF
NA	NA	TRBV27	TRBJ2-7	TGTGCCAGCAGCCATCCTACGGGACTCAGCTCCTACGAGCAGTACTTC	CASSHPTGLSSYEQYF
NA	TRBD1	TRBV7-9	TRBJ2-5	TGTGCCAGCAGCCCAAGACAGGGGACAGAGACCCAGTACTTC	CASSPRQGTETQYF
NA	NA	TRBV30	TRBJ1-5	TGTGCCTGGAGTAAACAGACAGGAGGCAATCAGCCCCAGCATTTT	CAWSKQTGGNQPQHF
NA	NA	TRBV18	TRBJ2-7	TGTGCCAGCTCACAGCCCGGACTAACCAAGAGCTCCTACGAGCAGTACTTC	CASSQPGLTKSSYEQYF
NA	NA	TRBV5-6	TRBJ1-1	TGTGCCAGCAGCTTGGTCTCGGGATATGAAGCTTTCTTT	CASSLVSGYEAFF
many	TRBD1	TRBV5-1	TRBJ2-7	TGCGCCAGCAGCTTGGTTCGGACAGGGCCCCACGAGCAGTACTTC	CASSLVRTGPHEQYF
NA	NA	TRBV23-1	TRBJ2-7	TGCGCCAGCAGTCATTCCGGACTCCCGGTTAACTACGAGCAGTACTTC	CASSHSGLPVNYEQYF
NA	NA	TRBV7-6	TRBJ2-1	TGTGCCAGCAGCTTAGCGCAGGCACCTATGAGCTCCTACAATGAGCAGTTCTTC	CASSLAQAPMSSYNEQFF
NA	TRBD2	TRBV29-1	TRBJ2-1	TGCAGCGTTGACTTAGCGGGTCTTTACAATGAGCAGTTCTTC	CSVDLAGLYNEQFF
NA	NA	TRBV11-2	TRBJ1-2	TGTGCCAGCAGCTTAAGGGGCCCCCCTAACTATGGCTACACCTTC	CASSLRGPPNYGYTF
NA	TRBD1	TRBV18	TRBJ1-2	TGTGCCAGCTCGCAAACCGACAGGGGGGATAACTATGGCTACACCTTC	CASSQTDRGDNYGYTF
NA	TRBD1	TRBV28	TRBJ2-3	TGTGCCAGCAGCGCTCCCCCGGGACAGGGGCCAGATACGCAGTATTTT	CASSAPPGQGPDTQYF
NA	TRBD2	TRBV28	TRBJ2-7	TGTGCCAGCAGTACCCCCCTCTCACTAGCGGGAGGGCGGGCCGAGCAGTACTTC	CASSTPLSLAGGRAEQYF
NA	TRBD1	TRBV6-6	TRBJ2-1	TGTGCCAGCAGCCCCGGGACAGGGTCTCACAATGAGCAGTTCTTC	CASSPGTGSHNEQFF
NA	TRBD2	TRBV27	TRBJ2-5	TGTGCCAGCAGACGCCAATACGGATCGGCGGGCGGGAGCGAGACCCAGTACTTC	CASRRQYGSAGGSETQYF
NA	NA	TRBV2	TRBJ1-5	TGTGCCAGCAGTGAGGCCTTATCGAGCAATCAGCCCCAGCATTTT	CASSEALSSNQPQHF
few	TRBD1	TRBV5-1	TRBJ1-1	TGCGCCAGCAGCCCCCGGACAGGGATGAACACTGAAGCTTTCTTT	CASSPRTGMNTEAFF
NA	TRBD2	TRBV7-3	TRBJ2-2	TGTGCCAGCAGCAGTAAGCCGGGACTAGTCAAAACCGGGGAGCTGTTTTTT	CASSSKPGLVKTGELFF
NA	NA	TRBV15	TRBJ2-7	TGTGCCACCAGCAGAGTCTTAGAGCGCGAGCAGTACTTC	CATSRVLEREQYF
NA	TRBD2	TRBV27	TRBJ2-7	TGTGCCAGCAACCGAGCGGGGTCCTACGAGCAGTACTTC	CASNRAGSYEQYF